This paragraph covers one T cell receptor beta chain sequence. Germline CDR1 SGHDT, CDR2 YYEEEE. The CDR3 totals 13 residues. V was clipped by 5 bases and J by 2 bases, with 11 bases between them. From RNA transcripts, TCR beta CDR3 regions were amplified. Carried out on the TCR CDR3, a first-round RT-PCR used the HTBI primer set. MiXCR was run by TCRdb on the multiplex PCR reads, yielding one entry per CDR3 protein. The sample records about half a million distinct CDR3 sequences, around a fifth being singletons. The record originates from a study of T cells in Graves' hyperthyroidism and ophthalmopathy.

The sequence was obtained from a woman aged 65 to 85 with Graves' ophthalmopathy. The chain combines TRBV5-6 with TRBJ2-7, with D unresolved. The sequencing input was blood. The CDR3 is CASRRGRTYEQYF. DNA for the CDR3: TGTGCCAGCAGGCGAGGACGGACCTACGAGCAGTACTTC.